The TCR beta chain under discussion was sequenced for a study of blood T cells in healthy people across ages. Whole-study results and caveats: Observed TCR beta diversity showed a strong correlation with the percentage of naive T cells as measured by flow cytometry.

Germline lookup yields CDR1 KGHDR and CDR2 SFDVKD. The V gene lost 5 bases and the J gene lost 3 bases, with 3 bases spanning the gap. The CDR3 loop spans 11 amino acids. This clonotype was recorded a few times. No antigen is known for it. A second PCR, run for roughly 6 to 11 cycles, used a sample-barcoded 5' primer plus a J-beta primer mix. One entry per CDR3 protein results from TCRdb running MiXCR on the 5' RACE reads. This sample has roughly 1,100,000 distinct CDR3 sequences, with under 30% found just once. These data were also filed under a second study, of T cells of mothers and their children.

The sequencing input was blood. This chain connects TRBV24-1 to TRBJ2-5; D uncertain. The sequence came from a girl between 2 and 10 years old in good health. Here the CDR3 reads CATSAEETQYF. DNA for the CDR3: TGTGCCACCAGTGCTGAAGAGACCCAGTACTTC.